This TCR beta chain comes out of a study of CXCR3-negative and CXCR3-positive naive CD8 T cells. Study-level points and caveats: CXCR3-positive naive cells carried more hydrophobic TRB CDR3s than CXCR3-negative naive cells did. Cryopreserved cells partially lost CXCR3 expression, and fresh PBMCs were used in most assays.

Judged by frequency, this clonotype is medium-sized. The antigen is not known. Carrying UMI labels, the TRB cDNA libraries were prepared through 5' RACE. Reprocessing the 5' RACE reads, TCRdb reports a single entry for every CDR3 protein and omits DNA. This sample's table has 5,500 to 8,500 distinct CDR3 sequences. Per CD8+ T cell subset, triplicate sorts of 300,000 cells each were done. Sample: naive CXCR3+ CD8+ T cells from blood. The sample's subset: CD45RO-CCR7+CD27+CD95- naive CD8+ T cells expressing CXCR3 (TNR3+). The clonotype originates from a human donor in good health. Some clones in this sample may be carry-over from other donors' samples.

The CDR3 sequence: CSAPGQGADYGYTF. The J gene is TRBJ1-2, the V gene TRBV20-1; the D call from TCRdb, TRBD1, cannot be confirmed without DNA. The CDR3 has 14 amino acids. CDR1 is DFQATT and CDR2 is SNEGSKA in the germline V gene (reference sequence).